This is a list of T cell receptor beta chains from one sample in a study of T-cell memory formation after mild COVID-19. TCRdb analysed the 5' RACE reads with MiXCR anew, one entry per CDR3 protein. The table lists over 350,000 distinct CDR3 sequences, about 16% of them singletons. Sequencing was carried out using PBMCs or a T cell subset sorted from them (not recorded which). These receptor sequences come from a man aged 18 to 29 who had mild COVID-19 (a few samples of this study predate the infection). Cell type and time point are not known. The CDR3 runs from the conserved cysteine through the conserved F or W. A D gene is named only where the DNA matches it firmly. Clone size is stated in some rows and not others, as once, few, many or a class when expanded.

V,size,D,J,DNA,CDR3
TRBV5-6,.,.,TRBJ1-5,TGTGCCAGCAGCTTGGGCTGGCAGGGCAATCAGCCCCAGCATTTT,CASSLGWQGNQPQHF
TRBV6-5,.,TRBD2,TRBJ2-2,TGTGCCAGCAGTTACTCGGGACTAGCGGGGAATACCGGGGAGCTGTTTTTT,CASSYSGLAGNTGELFF
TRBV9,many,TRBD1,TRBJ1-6,TGTGCCAGCAGCAGACAGGGTTTTGGCGATTCACCCCTCCACTTT,CASSRQGFGDSPLHF
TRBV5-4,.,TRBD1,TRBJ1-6,TGTGCCAGCAGCACCGGACAGGTTAATTCACCCCTCCACTTT,CASSTGQVNSPLHF
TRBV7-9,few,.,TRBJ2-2,TGTGCCAGCAGCTTAAGTCCCACCGGGGAGCTGTTTTTT,CASSLSPTGELFF
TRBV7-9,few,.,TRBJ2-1,TGTGCCAGCAGTCCAGCGGCGAACTACAATGAGCAGTTCTTC,CASSPAANYNEQFF
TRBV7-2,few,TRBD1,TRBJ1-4,TGTGCCAGCAGCTTAGGGACAGGGCATGAAAAACTGTTTTTT,CASSLGTGHEKLFF
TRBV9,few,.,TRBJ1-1,TGTGCCAGCAGCGTAGAGCCCCGAGTGGGCACTGAAGCTTTCTTT,CASSVEPRVGTEAFF
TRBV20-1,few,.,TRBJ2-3,TGCAGTGCTAGGTCAGGGCAGGGGAGGGCAGATACGCAGTATTTT,CSARSGQGRADTQYF
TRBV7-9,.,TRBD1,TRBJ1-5,TGTGCCAGCAGCCCAGCGGGGACAGGGAACAATCAGCCCCAGCATTTT,CASSPAGTGNNQPQHF
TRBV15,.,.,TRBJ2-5,TGTGCCACCAGCAGAGAACGGCGTCAGACCCAGTACTTC,CATSRERRQTQYF
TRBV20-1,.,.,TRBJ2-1,TGCAGTGCTGCGTCCGGGGACTCCTACAATGAGCAGTTCTTC,CSAASGDSYNEQFF
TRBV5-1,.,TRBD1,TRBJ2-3,TGCGCCAGCAGCGGAGACAGGGGGACCACAGATACGCAGTATTTT,CASSGDRGTTDTQYF
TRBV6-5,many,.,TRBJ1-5,TGTGCCAGCAGTTCCCTCGGGGATAACAATCAGCCCCAGCATTTT,CASSSLGDNNQPQHF
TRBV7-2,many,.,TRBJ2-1,TGTGCCAGCACCATCCCAAGGGGGTTCTACAATGAGCAGTTCTTC,CASTIPRGFYNEQFF
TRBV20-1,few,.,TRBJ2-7,TGCAGTGCTAGACGATCCTACGAGCAGTACTTC,CSARRSYEQYF
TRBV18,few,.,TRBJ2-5,TGTGCCAGCTCACCGCGAGAGCAAGAGACCCAGTACTTC,CASSPREQETQYF
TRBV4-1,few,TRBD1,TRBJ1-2,TGCGCCAGCAGCCAAGAATCCGACAGGGGGAGCCCGAACTATGGCTACACCTTC,CASSQESDRGSPNYGYTF
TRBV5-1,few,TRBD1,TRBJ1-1,TGCGCCAGCAGCTCGGCTGGAGGGGGCCTGAACACTGAAGCTTTCTTT,CASSSAGGGLNTEAFF
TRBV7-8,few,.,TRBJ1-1,TGTGCCAGCAGCTTAGAAGGCAGTGAAGCTTTCTTT,CASSLEGSEAFF
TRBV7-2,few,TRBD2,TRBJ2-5,TGTGCCAGCAGCACGAATGCGGGGGGGCGAGAGACCCAGTACTTC,CASSTNAGGRETQYF
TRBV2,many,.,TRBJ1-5,TGTGCCAGCAGTCCCCTTGAGCGTCAGCCCCAGCATTTT,CASSPLERQPQHF
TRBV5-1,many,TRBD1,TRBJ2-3,TGCGCCAGCAGGTGGGGGCCCAGGGGGACCACAGATACGCAGTATTTT,CASRWGPRGTTDTQYF
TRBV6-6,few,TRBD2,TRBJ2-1,TGTGCCAGCAGTTACCCACTAGCGGACAATGAGCAGTTCTTC,CASSYPLADNEQFF
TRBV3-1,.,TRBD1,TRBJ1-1,TGTGCCAGCAGCACAACAGGGGGTCGCACTGAAGCTTTCTTT,CASSTTGGRTEAFF
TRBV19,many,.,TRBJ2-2,TGTGCCAGTAGTATAGTCTCGAGCACCGGGGAGCTGTTTTTT,CASSIVSSTGELFF
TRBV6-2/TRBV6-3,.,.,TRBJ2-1,TGTGCCAGCAGTTACTCCCGCAATGAGCAGTTCTTC,CASSYSRNEQFF
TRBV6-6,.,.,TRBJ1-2,TGTGCCAGCAGTTACCCTTTTTCTGGGGACGGCTACACCTTC,CASSYPFSGDGYTF
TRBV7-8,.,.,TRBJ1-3,TGTGCCAGCAGCTTGACAGACGGAAACACCATATATTTT,CASSLTDGNTIYF
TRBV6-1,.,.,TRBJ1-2,TGTGCCAGCCGGGACCAAACGACCTATGGCTACACCTTC,CASRDQTTYGYTF
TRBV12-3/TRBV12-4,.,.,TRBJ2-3,TGTGCCAGTCATGGTTGGGGGAGCACAGATACGCAGTATTTT,CASHGWGSTDTQYF
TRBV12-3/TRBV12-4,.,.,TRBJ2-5,TGTGCCAGCAGTTTACTCTGGATAGGAGCAGAGACCCAGTACTTC,CASSLLWIGAETQYF
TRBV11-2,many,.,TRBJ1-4,TGTGCCAGCAGCCCAGGTCGGGGTGGTGAAAAACTGTTTTTT,CASSPGRGGEKLFF
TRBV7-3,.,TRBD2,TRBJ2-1,TGTGCCAGCAGCCCAAGCGGGGGCGCAGATTACAATGAGCAGTTCTTC,CASSPSGGADYNEQFF
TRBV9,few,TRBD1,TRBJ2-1,TGTGCCAGCAGCAACAGGGGCAGGTCCCCCCAGTTCTTC,CASSNRGRSPQFF
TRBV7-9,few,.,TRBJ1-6,TGTGCCAGCAGCACCGGGGCCGGGCCCTGGGATAATTCACCCCTCCACTTT,CASSTGAGPWDNSPLHF
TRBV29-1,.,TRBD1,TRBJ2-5,TGCAGCGTTGTCGACAGGGGGCGTGAGACCCAGTACTTC,CSVVDRGRETQYF
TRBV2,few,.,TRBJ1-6,TGTGCCAGCAGTCTACAGGGACCCCTCCACTTT,CASSLQGPLHF
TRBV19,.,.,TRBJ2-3,TGTGCCAGGAGGAGCAGCACAGATACGCAGTATTTT,CARRSSTDTQYF
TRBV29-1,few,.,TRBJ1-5,TGCAGCGTTGCAGGCGGCAATCAGCCCCAGCATTTT,CSVAGGNQPQHF
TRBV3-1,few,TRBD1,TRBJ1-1,TGTGCCAGCAGCCCTAGACAGGGGCCCACTGAAGCTTTCTTT,CASSPRQGPTEAFF
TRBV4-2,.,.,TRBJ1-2,TGTGCCAGCAGCCAAGTAGAGAGGGGGGGCTATGGCTACACCTTC,CASSQVERGGYGYTF
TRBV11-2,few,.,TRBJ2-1,TGTGCCAGCAGCTTAGACCCCCAGGTGTACAATGAGCAGTTCTTC,CASSLDPQVYNEQFF
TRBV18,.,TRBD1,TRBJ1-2,TGTGCCAGCTCACGGACGCCTAGGGGGCTTTATGGCTACACCTTC,CASSRTPRGLYGYTF
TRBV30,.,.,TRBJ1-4,TGTGCCTGGAGGAACACAGGGTACGAAAAACTGTTTTTT,CAWRNTGYEKLFF
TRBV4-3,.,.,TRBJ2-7,TGCGCCAGCAGCCAAGACCCCACGGGCTACGAGCAGTACTTC,CASSQDPTGYEQYF
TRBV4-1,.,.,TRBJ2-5,TGCGCCAGCAGCCAATTGCTCGGGGGCAGTATGAAGACCCAGTACTTC,CASSQLLGGSMKTQYF
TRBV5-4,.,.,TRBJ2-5,TGTGCCGGCGGGGGGACAGCCCAAGAGACCCAGTACTTC,CAGGGTAQETQYF
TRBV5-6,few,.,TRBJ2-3,TGTGCCAGCAGCTTACCGGGGGCGATCCAACCAGATACGCAGTATTTT,CASSLPGAIQPDTQYF
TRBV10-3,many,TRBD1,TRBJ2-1,TGTGCCACTCGCCCCACAGGGGCGTCCTACAATGAGCAGTTCTTC,CATRPTGASYNEQFF
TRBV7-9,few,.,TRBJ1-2,TGTGCCAGCAGCTTAGGCTTGACGGGGACCGTTGGCTACACCTTC,CASSLGLTGTVGYTF
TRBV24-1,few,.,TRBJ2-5,TGTGCCACCAGTGATTTTGAGACCCAGTACTTC,CATSDFETQYF
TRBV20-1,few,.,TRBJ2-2,TGCAGTGCTTACGAGGGGGTTTCTACCGGGGAGCTGTTTTTT,CSAYEGVSTGELFF
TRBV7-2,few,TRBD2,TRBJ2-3,TGTGCCAGCAGCTCCAGGACTAGCGGGGGAGATACGCAGTATTTT,CASSSRTSGGDTQYF
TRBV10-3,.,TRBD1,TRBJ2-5,TGTGCCATCAGTGAGCCCGGGACAGCCAAAGAGACCCAGTACTTC,CAISEPGTAKETQYF
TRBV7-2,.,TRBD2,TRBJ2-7,TGTGCCAGCAGCTGGGGGCTAGCGGGGCCCTACGAGCAGTACTTC,CASSWGLAGPYEQYF
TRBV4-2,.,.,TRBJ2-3,TGTGCCAGCAGCCAGGGGGCGGTCACAGATACGCAGTATTTT,CASSQGAVTDTQYF